This T cell receptor beta chain was obtained from a study of blood T cell repertoires in COVID-19. Study as a whole: Donors in the United States, Italy and Spain gave samples during acute or convalescent COVID-19.

TCRdb's table, derived via immunoSEQ multiplex PCR, lists solely in-frame clones and lacks some. Here the sample spans approximately 500,000 clones, 70% to 90% being singletons. Sequences were obtained from peripheral blood. This receptor was taken from a human donor in a cohort sampled during active COVID-19.

CDR3 amino acids: CASSPGQGNQPQHF. DNA of the CDR3: TGTGCCAGCAGCCCCGGACAGGGTAATCAGCCCCAGCATTTT. The chain is built from TRBV7-2 and TRBJ1-5, with 8 bases lining up with TRBD1. The junction had 4 bases not matched to a gene; V was cut back by 5 bases and J by 4 bases. This CDR3 comprises 14 residues. The germline gives CDR1 SGHTA, CDR2 FQGNSA.